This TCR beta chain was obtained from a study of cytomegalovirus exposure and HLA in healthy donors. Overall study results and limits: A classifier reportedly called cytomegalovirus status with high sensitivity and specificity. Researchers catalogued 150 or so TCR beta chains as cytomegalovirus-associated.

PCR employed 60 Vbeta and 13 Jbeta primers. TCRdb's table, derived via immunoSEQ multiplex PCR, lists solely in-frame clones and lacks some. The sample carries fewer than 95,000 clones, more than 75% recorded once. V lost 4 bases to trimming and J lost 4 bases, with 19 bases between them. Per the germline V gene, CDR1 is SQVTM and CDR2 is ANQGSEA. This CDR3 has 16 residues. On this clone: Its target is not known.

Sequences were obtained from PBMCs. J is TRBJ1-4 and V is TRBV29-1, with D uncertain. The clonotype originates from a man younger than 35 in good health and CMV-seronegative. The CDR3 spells CSVALVPSRFNEKLFF. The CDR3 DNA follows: TGCAGCGTTGCCCTGGTCCCCTCGCGTTTTAATGAAAAACTGTTTTTT.